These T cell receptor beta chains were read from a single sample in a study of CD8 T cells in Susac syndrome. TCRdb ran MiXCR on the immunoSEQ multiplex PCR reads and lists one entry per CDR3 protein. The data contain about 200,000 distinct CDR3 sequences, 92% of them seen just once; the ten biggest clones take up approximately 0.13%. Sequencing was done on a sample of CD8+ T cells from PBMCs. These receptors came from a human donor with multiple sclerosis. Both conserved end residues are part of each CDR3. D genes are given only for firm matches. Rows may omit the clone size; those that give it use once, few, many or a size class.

CDR3: CASSQALSVDTQYF; DNA: TGCGCCAGCAGCCAAGCTCTGAGCGTCGATACGCAGTATTTT; D: -; length: 14; size: -; V: TRBV4-1; J: TRBJ2-3
CDR3: CSAFPPDFTYNEQFF; DNA: TGCAGTGCTTTTCCCCCCGACTTCACCTACAATGAGCAGTTCTTC; D: -; length: 15; size: -; V: TRBV20-1; J: TRBJ2-1
CDR3: CASSVGKGASNATYNQPQHF; DNA: TGTGCCAGCAGCGTAGGGAAGGGGGCAAGCAATGCTACTTACAATCAGCCCCAGCATTTT; D: TRBD1; length: 20; size: -; V: TRBV9; J: TRBJ1-5
CDR3: CASTTIRTGAFF; DNA: TGTGCCAGCACCACGATAAGGACAGGAGCTTTCTTT; D: TRBD1; length: 12; size: -; V: TRBV7-9; J: TRBJ1-1
CDR3: CASSSRDSYEQYF; DNA: TGTGCCAGCAGCTCTCGGGACAGCTACGAGCAGTACTTC; D: TRBD1; length: 13; size: -; V: TRBV7-9; J: TRBJ2-7
CDR3: CASSLTGPGETQYF; DNA: TGTGCCAGCAGCTTAACAGGGCCGGGGGAGACCCAGTACTTC; D: -; length: 14; size: -; V: TRBV7-9; J: TRBJ2-5
CDR3: CASSLAPGRVNYGYTF; DNA: TGTGCCAGCAGCTTAGCTCCGGGGCGAGTTAACTATGGCTACACCTTC; D: -; length: 16; size: -; V: TRBV5-4; J: TRBJ1-2
CDR3: CAWTQEREAFF; DNA: TGTGCCTGGACCCAGGAGCGAGAAGCTTTCTTT; D: -; length: 11; size: -; V: TRBV30; J: TRBJ1-1
CDR3: CASSLEEETQYF; DNA: TGTGCCAGCAGCTTAGAGGAAGAGACCCAGTACTTC; D: -; length: 12; size: -; V: TRBV13; J: TRBJ2-5
CDR3: CSVEEARGNEQFF; DNA: TGCAGCGTTGAAGAGGCGAGGGGGAATGAGCAGTTCTTC; D: -; length: 13; size: -; V: TRBV29-1; J: TRBJ2-1
CDR3: CASSLEGVGHQPQHF; DNA: TGTGCCAGCAGCTTAGAGGGGGTAGGTCATCAGCCCCAGCATTTT; D: -; length: 15; size: -; V: TRBV7-8; J: TRBJ1-5
CDR3: CASSNRGLANTDTQYF; DNA: TGTGCCAGCAGCAACCGGGGACTAGCGAACACAGATACGCAGTATTTT; D: TRBD2; length: 16; size: -; V: TRBV13; J: TRBJ2-3
CDR3: CASSAGISYYEQYF; DNA: TGTGCCAGCAGCGCAGGGATCTCTTACTACGAGCAGTACTTC; D: -; length: 14; size: -; V: TRBV3-1; J: TRBJ2-7
CDR3: CASNPHAGPMDYGYTF; DNA: TGTGCCAGTAATCCCCACGCAGGCCCTATGGACTATGGCTACACCTTC; D: -; length: 16; size: -; V: TRBV12-3/TRBV12-4; J: TRBJ1-2
CDR3: CASSSRLAGGPGETQYF; DNA: TGTGCCAGCAGCTCAAGACTAGCGGGAGGGCCGGGGGAGACCCAGTACTTC; D: TRBD2; length: 17; size: -; V: TRBV13; J: TRBJ2-5
CDR3: CASSLTSFTANEQFF; DNA: TGTGCCAGCAGCTTAACTAGCTTCACAGCCAATGAGCAGTTCTTC; D: -; length: 15; size: -; V: TRBV7-9; J: TRBJ2-1
CDR3: CASSYSTDPTYFNEQFF; DNA: TGTGCCAGCAGTTACTCGACGGACCCCACATACTTCAATGAGCAGTTCTTC; D: -; length: 17; size: -; V: TRBV6-5; J: TRBJ2-1
CDR3: CASSHRGGARTDTQYF; DNA: TGTGCCAGCAGCCATCGAGGGGGGGCGCGCACAGATACGCAGTATTTT; D: -; length: 16; size: once; V: TRBV13; J: TRBJ2-3
CDR3: CAVSGVAQYF; DNA: TGTGCCGTTTCAGGGGTCGCCCAGTACTTC; D: -; length: 10; size: once; V: TRBV7-9; J: TRBJ2-5
CDR3: CATLKTSGVEETQYF; DNA: TGTGCCACCCTTAAGACTAGCGGGGTCGAAGAGACCCAGTACTTC; D: TRBD2; length: 15; size: few; V: TRBV6-6; J: TRBJ2-5
CDR3: CASSRRPSGGQETQYF; DNA: TGTGCCAGCAGCCGCCGCCCTAGCGGGGGGCAAGAGACCCAGTACTTC; D: TRBD2; length: 16; size: -; V: TRBV11-2; J: TRBJ2-5
CDR3: CASSYLMNEQFF; DNA: TGTGCCAGCAGTTACCTTATGAATGAGCAGTTCTTC; D: -; length: 12; size: -; V: TRBV6-6; J: TRBJ2-1
CDR3: CATTRGGGGTEAFF; DNA: TGTGCCACCACCAGGGGCGGGGGAGGCACTGAAGCTTTCTTT; D: -; length: 14; size: once; V: TRBV19; J: TRBJ1-1
CDR3: CASSLERASYEQYF; DNA: TGTGCCAGCAGCTTAGAGCGGGCCTCCTACGAGCAGTACTTC; D: -; length: 14; size: -; V: TRBV11-1; J: TRBJ2-7
CDR3: CSVVATGGSYEQYF; DNA: TGCAGCGTTGTAGCGACAGGGGGTTCCTACGAGCAGTACTTC; D: TRBD1; length: 14; size: -; V: TRBV29-1; J: TRBJ2-7